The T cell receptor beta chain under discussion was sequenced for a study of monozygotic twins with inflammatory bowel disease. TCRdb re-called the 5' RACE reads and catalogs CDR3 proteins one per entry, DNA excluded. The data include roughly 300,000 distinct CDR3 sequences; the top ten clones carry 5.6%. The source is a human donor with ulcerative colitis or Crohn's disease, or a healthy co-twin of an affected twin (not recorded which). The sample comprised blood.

Here the CDR3 reads CASRPGTSAGELFF. V usage is TRBV28 and J usage is TRBJ2-2; TCRdb designates TRBD2, a call that cannot be tested without DNA. Germline CDR1 reads MDHEN; CDR2 reads SYDVKM. This CDR3 has 14 residues.